Included here is one T cell receptor (beta chain) sequence, with context. TCRdb's copy holds only in-frame clones and misses some; the assay was immunoSEQ multiplex PCR. Counted here are under 300,000 clones, about 73% occurring once; the ten biggest clones make up approximately 3.2%. The data derive from a study of blood T cell repertoires in COVID-19. The CDR3 contains 13 residues. The germline V gene has CDR1 SQVTM and CDR2 ANQGSEA. Trimming removed 3 bases from V and 3 bases from J, with 10 bases in between. The material sequenced was peripheral blood. This TCR was recovered from a woman of 80 years or more with acute or convalescent COVID-19. J is TRBJ2-3 and V is TRBV29-1, with TRBD2 as a possible D gene (7 bases). Here the CDR3 reads CSVEGGGTDTQYF. CDR3 DNA: TGCAGCGTTGAGGGAGGGGGGACAGATACGCAGTATTTT.